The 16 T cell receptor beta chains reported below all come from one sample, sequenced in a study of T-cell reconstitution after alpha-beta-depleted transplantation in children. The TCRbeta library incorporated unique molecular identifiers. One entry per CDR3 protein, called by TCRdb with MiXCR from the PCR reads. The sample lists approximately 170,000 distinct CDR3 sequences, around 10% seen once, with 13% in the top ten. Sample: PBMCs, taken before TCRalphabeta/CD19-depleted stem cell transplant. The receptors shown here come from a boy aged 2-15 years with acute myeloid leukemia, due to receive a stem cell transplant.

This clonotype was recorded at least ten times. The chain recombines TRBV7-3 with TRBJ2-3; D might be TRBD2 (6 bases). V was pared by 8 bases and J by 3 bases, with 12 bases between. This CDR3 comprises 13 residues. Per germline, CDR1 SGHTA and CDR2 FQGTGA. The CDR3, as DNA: TGTGCCAGCGCGGGGACCCTAACAGATACGCAGTATTTT. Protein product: CASAGTLTDTQYF. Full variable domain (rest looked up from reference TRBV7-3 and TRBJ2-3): GAGVSQTPSNKVTEKGKYVELRCDPISGHTALYWYRQSLGQGPEFLIYFQGTGAADDSGLPNDRFFAVRPEGSVSTLKIQRTERGDSAVYLCASAGTLTDTQYFGPGTRLTVL.

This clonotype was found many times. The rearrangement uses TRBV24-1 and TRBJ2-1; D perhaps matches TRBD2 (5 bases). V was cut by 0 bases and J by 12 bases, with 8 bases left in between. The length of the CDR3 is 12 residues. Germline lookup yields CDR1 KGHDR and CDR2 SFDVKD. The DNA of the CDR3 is TGTGCCACCAGTGATTTGTCCGGAGGGCAGTTCTTC. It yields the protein CATSDLSGGQFF.

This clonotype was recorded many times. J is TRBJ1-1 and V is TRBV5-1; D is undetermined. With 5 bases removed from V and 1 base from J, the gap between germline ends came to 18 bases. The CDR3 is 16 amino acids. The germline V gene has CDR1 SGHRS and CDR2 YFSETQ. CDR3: CASRRNTLARNTEAFF. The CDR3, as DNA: TGCGCCAGCAGACGGAACACCCTAGCGCGGAACACTGAAGCTTTCTTT.

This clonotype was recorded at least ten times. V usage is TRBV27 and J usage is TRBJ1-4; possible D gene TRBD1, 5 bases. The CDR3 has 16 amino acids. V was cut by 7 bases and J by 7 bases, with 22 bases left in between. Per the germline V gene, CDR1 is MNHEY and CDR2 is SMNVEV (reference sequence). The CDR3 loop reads CASTLYGGGRFEKLFF. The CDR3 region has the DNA TGTGCCAGCACCCTTTACGGGGGGGGAAGGTTTGAAAAACTGTTTTTT.

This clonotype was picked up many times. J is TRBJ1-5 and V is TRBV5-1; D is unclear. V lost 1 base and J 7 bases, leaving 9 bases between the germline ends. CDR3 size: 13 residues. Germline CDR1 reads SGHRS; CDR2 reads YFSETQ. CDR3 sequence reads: CASSLSFDQPQHF. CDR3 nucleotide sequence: TGCGCCAGCAGCTTGTCCTTTGACCAGCCCCAGCATTTT.

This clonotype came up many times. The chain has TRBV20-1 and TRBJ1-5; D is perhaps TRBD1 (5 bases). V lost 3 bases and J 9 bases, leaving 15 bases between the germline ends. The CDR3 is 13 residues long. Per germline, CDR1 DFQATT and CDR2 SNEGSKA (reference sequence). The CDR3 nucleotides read TGCAGTGCTAGGAGAGGGACTGCCTGGCCCCAGCATTTT. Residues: CSARRGTAWPQHF.

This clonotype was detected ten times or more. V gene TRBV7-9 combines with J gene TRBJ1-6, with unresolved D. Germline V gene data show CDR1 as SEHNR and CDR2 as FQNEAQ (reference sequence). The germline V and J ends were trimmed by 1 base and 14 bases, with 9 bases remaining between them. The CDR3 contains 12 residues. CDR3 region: CASSLVVGSLHF. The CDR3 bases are TGTGCCAGCAGCTTAGTCGTGGGATCCCTCCACTTT.

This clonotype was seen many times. Here the CDR3 DNA reads TGTGCCAGCAGTGGAACAGGGACTAACAATGAGCAGTTCTTC. Its translation is CASSGTGTNNEQFF. The V call is TRBV12-3 or TRBV12-4, the J call TRBJ2-1, with a tentative D call TRBD2 (7 bases). Trimming cost V 5 bases and J 5 bases, with 13 bases left between them. This CDR3 is built from 14 residues.

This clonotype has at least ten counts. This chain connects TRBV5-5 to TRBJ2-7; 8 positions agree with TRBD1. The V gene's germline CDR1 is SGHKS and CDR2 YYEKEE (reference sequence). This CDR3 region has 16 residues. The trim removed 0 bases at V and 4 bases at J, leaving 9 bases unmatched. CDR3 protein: CASSLVRTGNIYEQYF. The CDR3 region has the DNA TGTGCCAGCAGCTTGGTTCGGACAGGGAATATTTACGAGCAGTACTTC.

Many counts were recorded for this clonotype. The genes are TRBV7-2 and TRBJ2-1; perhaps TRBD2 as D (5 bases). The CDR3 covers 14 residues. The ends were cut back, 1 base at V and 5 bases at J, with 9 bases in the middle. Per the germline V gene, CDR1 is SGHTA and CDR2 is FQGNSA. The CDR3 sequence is CASSLEAGNNEQFF. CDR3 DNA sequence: TGTGCCAGCAGCTTAGAGGCCGGGAACAATGAGCAGTTCTTC.

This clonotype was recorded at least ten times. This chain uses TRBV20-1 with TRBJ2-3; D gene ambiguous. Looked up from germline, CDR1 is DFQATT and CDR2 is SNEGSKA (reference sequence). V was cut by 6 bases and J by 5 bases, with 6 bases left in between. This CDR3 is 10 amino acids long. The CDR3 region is CSALLDTQYF. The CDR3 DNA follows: TGCAGTGCGCTACTAGATACGCAGTATTTT.

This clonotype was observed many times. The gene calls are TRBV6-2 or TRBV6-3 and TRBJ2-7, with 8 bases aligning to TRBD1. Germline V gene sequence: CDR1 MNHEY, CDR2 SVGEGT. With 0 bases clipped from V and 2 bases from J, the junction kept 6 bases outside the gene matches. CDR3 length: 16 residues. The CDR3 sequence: CASSYSMGQAAYEQYV. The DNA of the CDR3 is TGTGCCAGCAGTTACTCGATGGGACAGGCTGCCTACGAGCAGTACGTC.

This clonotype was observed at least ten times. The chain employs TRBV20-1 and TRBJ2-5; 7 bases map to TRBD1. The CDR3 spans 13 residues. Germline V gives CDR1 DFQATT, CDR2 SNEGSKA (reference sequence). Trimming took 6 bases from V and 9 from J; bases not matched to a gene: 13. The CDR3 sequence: CSATNRGARAQYF. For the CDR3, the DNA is TGCAGTGCGACTAACAGGGGCGCCAGGGCCCAGTACTTC.

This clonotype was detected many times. The CDR3 DNA is TGTGCCAGCAGTTATTATCAGGGAAACTATGGCTACACCTTC. It specifies CASSYYQGNYGYTF. The rearrangement links TRBV12-3 or TRBV12-4 to TRBJ1-2; possibly TRBD1 for D (5 bases). The CDR3 extends over 14 amino acids. Trimming left V 4 bases short and J 2 bases short, with 11 bases between.

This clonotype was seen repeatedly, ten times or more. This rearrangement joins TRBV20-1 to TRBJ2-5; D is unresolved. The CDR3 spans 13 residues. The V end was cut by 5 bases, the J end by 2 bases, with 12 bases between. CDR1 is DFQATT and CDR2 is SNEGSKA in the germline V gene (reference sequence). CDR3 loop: CSADLVGQETQYF. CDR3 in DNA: TGCAGTGCTGATCTAGTAGGGCAAGAGACCCAGTACTTC.

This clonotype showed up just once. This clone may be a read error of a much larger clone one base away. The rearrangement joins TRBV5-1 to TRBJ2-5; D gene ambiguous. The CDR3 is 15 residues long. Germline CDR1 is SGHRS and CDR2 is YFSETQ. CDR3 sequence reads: CASNLAMFWQETQYF. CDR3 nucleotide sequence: TGCGCCAGCAACTTGGCCATGTTCTGGCAAGAGACCCAGTACTTC.